These 26 T cell receptor beta chains came from one sample sequenced in a study of blood T cell repertoires in COVID-19. Clones were read by immunoSEQ multiplex PCR, and TCRdb kept only the in-frame ones, dropping some. The sample holds just over 250,000 clones; more than 85% are singletons and the top ten take 2.5% to 3%. Sequencing input: peripheral blood. The receptors shown here come from a person in their late teens or twenties with COVID-19, enrolled during active disease.

The rearrangement links TRBV11-2 to TRBJ2-3; TRBD2 agrees at 14 bases. CDR3 length: 18 residues. CDR1 is SGHAT, CDR2 FQNNGV, per germline. V lost 4 bases and J lost 0; bases outside the gene matches: 6. The CDR3 region is CASSSGTSGSLSTDTQYF. In DNA, the CDR3 is TGTGCCAGCAGCTCCGGGACTAGCGGGAGTTTGAGCACAGATACGCAGTATTTT.

The genes are TRBV23-1 and TRBJ2-1, with 8 bases matching TRBD1. TRBV23-1 is labeled an ORF, and its function is uncertain. J was trimmed by 11 bases and V by 5 bases; bases with no gene match: 11. This CDR3 is built from 14 residues. The CDR3 protein is CASSIGQGIHKQFF. The CDR3 bases are TGCGCCAGCAGTATAGGACAGGGTATTCATAAGCAGTTCTTC.

This clone has just a few counts. The V and J genes are TRBV24-1 and TRBJ2-1; 8 bases agree with TRBD2. The V gene end was trimmed by 0 bases and the J gene end by 6 bases; junction bases not matched to a gene: 6. The CDR3 has 16 residues. From germline, CDR1 is KGHDR and CDR2 SFDVKD. CDR3 loop: CATSDLQSGGSNEQFF. Written as DNA, the CDR3 is TGTGCCACCAGTGATTTGCAGTCGGGAGGGAGCAATGAGCAGTTCTTC.

The chain employs TRBV3-1 (or the pseudogene TRBV3-2) and TRBJ2-5, with 7 bases that match TRBD2. Germline CDR1 is LGHDT and CDR2 is YNNKEL (reference sequence). CDR3 length: 15 amino acids. The V and J ends lost 6 bases and 5 bases, in that order; junction bases with no gene match: 12. The CDR3 is CASSLPGGSFETQYF. The CDR3 nucleotides read TGTGCCAGCAGTCTTCCTGGCGGGAGTTTCGAGACCCAGTACTTC.

The chain is built from TRBV4-1 and TRBJ1-5; D ambiguous. This CDR3 comprises 14 residues. V shed 2 bases and J shed 4 bases, with 9 bases lying between them. From germline, CDR1 is MGHRA and CDR2 YSYEKL. Here the CDR3 reads CASSQMQTNQPQHF. The CDR3 coding sequence is TGCGCCAGCAGCCAAATGCAGACAAATCAGCCCCAGCATTTT.

The V gene is TRBV12-3 or TRBV12-4, the J gene TRBJ1-1; D is uncertain. The germline V and J ends were trimmed by 6 bases and 0 bases, with 8 bases remaining between them. The length of the CDR3 is 13 residues. CDR3 DNA: TGTGCCAGCAGCTCAACAGTGAACACTGAAGCTTTCTTT. This encodes CASSSTVNTEAFF.

This chain uses TRBV7-9 with TRBJ2-3; D possibly corresponds to TRBD2 (6 bases). The CDR3 totals 17 residues. CDR1 and CDR2 (germline): SEHNR, FQNEAQ (reference sequence). Trimming took 3 bases from V and 4 from J, leaving 20 bases between them. The chain's CDR3 is CASSLGYAGPHSDTQYF. In nucleotides, the CDR3 is TGTGCCAGCAGCTTGGGGTACGCGGGACCCCACTCAGATACGCAGTATTTT.

This chain uses TRBV7-2 with TRBJ1-5, with a possible D match to TRBD1 (6 bases). The V gene lost 5 bases and the J gene lost 5 bases, with 13 bases spanning the gap. This CDR3 is 14 amino acids long. Germline V lookup: CDR1 SGHTA, CDR2 FQGNSA. DNA of the CDR3: TGTGCCAGCAGCATCAGGGGTGGTGATCAGCCCCAGCATTTT. This gives the protein CASSIRGGDQPQHF.

This clone was detected only once. Germline is not matched at one junction end, which may reflect a read error. The chain employs TRBV24-1 and TRBJ1-5, with TRBD1 identical over 7 bases. The CDR3 has 12 residues. In germline, CDR1 is KGHDR, CDR2 SFDVKD. The CDR3 DNA reads TGCGACCCTGACAGGGATGATCAGCCCCAGCATTTT. Protein: CDPDRDDQPQHF.

This clone has a single count. As DNA, the CDR3 is TGTGCCAGCCCCCCCGTGGGGTTAGCGGGAGACACCGGGGAGCTGTTTTTT. Translated, it gives CASPPVGLAGDTGELFF. V and J are TRBV21-1 and TRBJ2-2; TRBD2 is taken as the D call from the table, unchecked against the DNA. TRBV21-1 is reported as a pseudogene. The CDR3 is 17 residues long.

The V and J genes are TRBV7-9 and TRBJ2-7; 7 nucleotides match TRBD1. V gave up 1 base and J gave up 5 bases; unmatched junction bases: 5. This CDR3 has 14 residues. Germline assignment: CDR1 SEHNR and CDR2 FQNEAQ (reference sequence). The CDR3 coding sequence is TGTGCCAGCAGCTTAGGGACAGGCGGCAACGAGCAGTACTTC. Its protein product is CASSLGTGGNEQYF.

This chain links TRBV6-5 with TRBJ1-5, with D possibly matching TRBD1 (6 bases). The CDR3 contains 13 residues. V was pared by 8 bases and J by 4 bases, with 12 bases between. The germline V gene has CDR1 MNHEY and CDR2 SVGAGI. DNA for the CDR3: TGTGCCAGCGGAGAGAGGGGGAATCAGCCCCAGCATTTT. Amino acid sequence: CASGERGNQPQHF.

This clone is a singleton in its sample. The rearrangement uses TRBV5-1 and TRBJ2-1; maybe TRBD2 (5 bases). Trimming pared 0 bases from V and 2 bases from J, leaving 12 bases between. The CDR3 extends over 16 amino acids. Germline lookup yields CDR1 SGHRS and CDR2 YFSETQ. CDR3 DNA sequence: TGCGCCAGCAGCTTGGAGGCCAGGAGGCCCTACAATGAGCAGTTCTTC. This encodes CASSLEARRPYNEQFF. Full variable domain (missing parts from reference TRBV5-1 and TRBJ2-1): KAGVTQTPRYLIKTRGQQVTLSCSPISGHRSVSWYQQTPGQGLQFLFEYFSETQRNKGNFPGRFSGRQFSNSRSEMNVSTLELGDSALYLCASSLEARRPYNEQFFGPGTRLTVL.

This chain connects TRBV18 to TRBJ2-5, with 10 bases matching TRBD1. V shed 6 bases and J 5 bases; nucleotides not matched to a gene: 6. The V gene's germline CDR1 is KGHSH and CDR2 LQKENI. The length of the CDR3 is 14 residues. The CDR3 protein is CASSPGQGVETQYF. CDR3 nucleotides: TGTGCCAGCTCCCCTGGACAGGGGGTCGAGACCCAGTACTTC. The full variable domain, its missing parts supplied by reference TRBV18 and TRBJ2-5, is NAGVMQNPRHLVRRRGQEARLRCSPMKGHSHVYWYRQLPEEGLKFMVYLQKENIIDESGMPKERFSAEFPKEGPSILRIQQVVRGDSAAYFCASSPGQGVETQYFGPGTRLLVL.

J is TRBJ2-5 and V is TRBV3-1 (or the pseudogene TRBV3-2); 8 nucleotides match TRBD2. The CDR3 is made up of 19 amino acids. With 0 bases clipped from V and 1 base from J, the junction kept 13 bases outside the gene matches. Germline CDR1 LGHDT, CDR2 YNNKEL (reference sequence). CDR3 DNA: TGTGCCAGCAGCCAAGAAACCGGGAGGGCTAGGTCATTCCAAGAGACCCAGTACTTC. Translation gives CASSQETGRARSFQETQYF.

The chain joins TRBV27 to TRBJ1-1; TRBD1 might be the D (5 bases). Germline assignment: CDR1 MNHEY and CDR2 SMNVEV (reference sequence). V lost 6 bases, J lost 6 bases, and 11 bases lay in between. There are 12 residues in the CDR3. The CDR3 sequence is CASRAGYAEAFF. The DNA for the CDR3 is TGTGCCAGCAGAGCAGGGTACGCTGAAGCTTTCTTT.

The V and J genes are TRBV6-5 and TRBJ2-5; TRBD2 is a possible D gene (6 bases). V was clipped by 8 bases and J by 1 base, with 8 bases between them. Germline CDR1 reads MNHEY; CDR2 reads SVGAGI. The CDR3 length is 12 residues. CDR3: CASGRGQETQYF. CDR3 coding DNA: TGTGCCAGCGGGCGGGGCCAAGAGACCCAGTACTTC.

This chain uses TRBV9 with TRBJ1-2; D call uncertain. Per germline, CDR1 SGDLS and CDR2 YYNGEE. The ends were cut back, 3 bases at V and 4 bases at J, with 4 bases in the middle. This CDR3 is built from 11 residues. CDR3 DNA: TGTGCCAGCAGCGATCTCTATGGCTACACCTTC. It is translated as CASSDLYGYTF.

The chain carries TRBV5-1 and TRBJ2-2, with 9 bases that match TRBD2. The CDR3 length is 14 residues. J lost 4 bases, V lost 5 bases, and 3 bases had no gene match. Germline V gene sequence: CDR1 SGHRS, CDR2 YFSETQ. CDR3 in amino acids: CASRATSGTGELFF. CDR3 nucleotide sequence: TGCGCCAGCAGGGCGACTAGCGGCACCGGGGAGCTGTTTTTT.

The gene calls are TRBV7-6 and TRBJ2-1; 15 bases match TRBD2. CDR1 is SGHVS, CDR2 FNYEAQ, per germline. The J segment lost 0 bases and the V segment lost 4 bases, leaving 13 bases of the junction unmatched. The CDR3 is 21 residues long. The CDR3 DNA reads TGTGCCAGCAGCTCCCCCTTAGGGACTAGCGGGAGGACCAGCTCCTACAATGAGCAGTTCTTC. This sequence encodes CASSSPLGTSGRTSSYNEQFF. The variable domain in full, with the rest retrieved from reference TRBV7-6 and TRBJ2-1, is GAGVSQSPRYKVTKRGQDVALRCDPISGHVSLYWYRQALGQGPEFLTYFNYEAQQDKSGLPNDRFSAERPEGSISTLTIQRTEQRDSAMYRCASSSPLGTSGRTSSYNEQFFGPGTRLTVL.

This chain joins TRBV7-2 and TRBJ2-7; no firm D call. The V and J ends lost 3 bases and 2 bases respectively, with 2 bases between them. The CDR3 contains 11 residues. The germline V gene encodes CDR1 SGHTA and CDR2 FQGNSA. Written as DNA, the CDR3 is TGTGCCAGCAGCTTTACCTACGAGCAGTACTTC. It yields the protein CASSFTYEQYF. Full variable domain (rest looked up from reference TRBV7-2 and TRBJ2-7): GAGVSQSPSNKVTEKGKDVELRCDPISGHTALYWYRQSLGQGLEFLIYFQGNSAPDKSGLPSDRFSAERTGGSVSTLTIQRTQQEDSAVYLCASSFTYEQYFGPGTRLTVT.

This chain uses TRBV5-4 with TRBJ2-1; TRBD1 agrees at 7 bases. Germline loops: CDR1 SGHNT, CDR2 YYREEE (reference sequence). The CDR3 sequence is 16 residues long. V shed 4 bases and J 10 bases; nucleotides not matched to a gene: 17. CDR3: CASSPLQGNKPQEQFF. For the CDR3, the DNA is TGTGCCAGCAGCCCATTACAGGGGAATAAGCCCCAGGAGCAGTTCTTC.

This clone has just one count. This sequence joins TRBV6-2 or TRBV6-3 and TRBJ2-3, with D hard to call. V was shortened by 2 bases and J by 8 bases, with 11 bases between the two germline ends. The CDR3 length is 13 residues. Germline V CDR1 and CDR2: MNHEY, SVGEGT. The CDR3, as DNA: TGTGCCAGCAGTTACGGTCCGGCGGCTACGCAGTATTTT. It specifies CASSYGPAATQYF.

Notes on this clone: At the DNA level, this CDR3 is encoded by other sequences in the same sample as well. CDR3 sequence reads: CASSQAGSYEQYF. The DNA of the CDR3 is TGCGCCAGCAGCCAAGCGGGCTCCTACGAGCAGTACTTC. The rearrangement uses TRBV4-1 and TRBJ2-7; D gene ambiguous. With 1 base removed from V and 0 bases from J, the gap between germline ends came to 4 bases. Germline V CDR1 and CDR2: MGHRA, YSYEKL. The CDR3 totals 13 residues.

The rearrangement joins TRBV4-1 to TRBJ1-5; maybe TRBD1 (5 bases). Trimming took 3 bases from V and 5 from J, leaving 14 bases between them. The CDR3 runs 15 residues. Germline V gene data show CDR1 as MGHRA and CDR2 as YSYEKL. CDR3 amino acids: CASSQLPGTHQPQHF. CDR3 in DNA: TGCGCCAGCAGCCAGTTACCAGGGACTCATCAGCCCCAGCATTTT.

The CDR3 region has the DNA TGTGCCAGCAGTGACCCAGGGGGCGGAGAGACCCAGTACTTC. It is translated as CASSDPGGGETQYF. The V call is TRBV25-1, the J call TRBJ2-5; 8 bases match TRBD1. The CDR3 sequence is 14 residues long. Germline values: CDR1 MGHDK, CDR2 SYGVNS. Trimming removed 3 bases from V and 4 bases from J; junction bases left unmatched: 4.